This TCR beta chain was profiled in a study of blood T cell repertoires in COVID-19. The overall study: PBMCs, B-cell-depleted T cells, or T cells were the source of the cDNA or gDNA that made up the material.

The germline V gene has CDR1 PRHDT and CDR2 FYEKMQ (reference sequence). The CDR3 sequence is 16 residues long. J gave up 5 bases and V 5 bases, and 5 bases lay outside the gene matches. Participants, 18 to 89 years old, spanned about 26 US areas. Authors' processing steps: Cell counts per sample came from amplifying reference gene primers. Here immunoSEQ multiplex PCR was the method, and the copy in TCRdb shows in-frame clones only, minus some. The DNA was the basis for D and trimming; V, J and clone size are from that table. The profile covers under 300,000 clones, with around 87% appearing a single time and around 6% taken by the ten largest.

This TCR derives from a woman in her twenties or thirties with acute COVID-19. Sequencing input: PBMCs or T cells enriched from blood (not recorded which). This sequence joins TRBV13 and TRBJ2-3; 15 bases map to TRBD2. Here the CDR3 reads CASSLGLAGGVDTQYF. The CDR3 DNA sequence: TGTGCCAGCAGCCTGGGACTAGCGGGAGGAGTAGATACGCAGTATTTT.